A single sample gave rise to the 25 T cell receptor beta chains below, sequenced in a study of T cells in Graves' hyperthyroidism and ophthalmopathy. Template material for amplifying TCR beta CDR3 regions consisted of RNA transcripts. A set of HTBI primers served as the primers for a first-round RT-PCR of the TCR CDR3. From the multiplex PCR reads, TCRdb called clonotypes with MiXCR, one entry per CDR3 protein. Of about 480,000 distinct CDR3 sequences listed, approximately 15% are singletons. Sequencing was carried out using blood. The receptors come from a young woman with Graves' hyperthyroidism.

The chain couples TRBV24-1 to TRBJ2-5; a possible D gene is TRBD2 (5 bases). The CDR3 is 16 amino acids. The V gene's germline CDR1 is KGHDR and CDR2 SFDVKD. Trimming pared 3 bases from V and 5 bases from J, leaving 18 bases between. CDR3 nucleotide sequence: TGTGCCACCAGTGATCCCTTTGCGGAGGAGGAGGAGACCCAGTACTTC. Protein product: CATSDPFAEEEETQYF.

As concerns this clonotype: The junction does not match germline at one end; this may be a read error. This chain links TRBV19 with TRBJ2-1, with D maybe TRBD2 (5 bases). CDR1 and CDR2 (germline): LNHDA, SQIVND (reference sequence). This CDR3 contains 16 residues. The chain's CDR3 is CTSSTSLAGPYNEQFF. The CDR3 DNA is TGTACCAGTAGTACGTCGCTCGCGGGTCCCTACAATGAGCAGTTCTTC.

This clonotype came up a few times. This chain connects TRBV7-6 to TRBJ2-7; a possible D gene is TRBD2 (6 bases). Germline lookup yields CDR1 SGHVS and CDR2 FNYEAQ. CDR3 size: 14 residues. The germline V and J ends were trimmed by 3 bases and 3 bases, with 12 bases remaining between them. CDR3 residues: CASSFRPGSYEQYF. In nucleotides, the CDR3 is TGTGCCAGCAGCTTTCGACCCGGGAGCTACGAGCAGTACTTC.

This clonotype was picked up many times. The chain employs TRBV9 and TRBJ2-7; D is unclear. Looked up from germline, CDR1 is SGDLS and CDR2 is YYNGEE. With 0 bases removed from V and 3 bases from J, the gap between germline ends came to 10 bases. This CDR3 spans 14 amino acids. The DNA of the CDR3 is TGTGCCAGCAGCGTAGCCCCGGATCTCTACGAGCAGTACTTC. This translates into CASSVAPDLYEQYF. Together with reference TRBV9 and TRBJ2-7, the CDR3 gives the full variable domain: DSGVTQTPKHLITATGQRVTLRCSPRSGDLSVYWYQQSLDQGLQFLIQYYNGEERAKGNILERFSAQQFPDLHSELNLSSLELGDSALYFCASSVAPDLYEQYFGPGTRLTVT.

This clonotype was found a few times. The V and J genes are TRBV5-6 and TRBJ1-6; D may be TRBD1 (6 bases). Trimming took off 3 bases at V and 7 bases at J, with 14 bases between the two ends. Germline CDR1 SGHDT, CDR2 YYEEEE. The CDR3 sequence is 15 residues long. The CDR3 nucleotides are TGTGCCAGCAGCTCCAAACAGGGTGGCAATTCACCCCTCCACTTT. Translated: CASSSKQGGNSPLHF.

This clonotype was detected many times. The J gene is TRBJ2-2, the V gene TRBV14; D gene ambiguous. Trimming took 0 bases from V and 6 from J, leaving 14 bases between them. The germline V gene encodes CDR1 SGHDN and CDR2 FVKESK. This CDR3 is 16 amino acids long. This chain's CDR3 is CASSQDGSTVPGELFF. The CDR3 DNA reads as TGTGCCAGCAGCCAAGACGGGTCGACGGTCCCCGGGGAGCTGTTTTTT.

The chain is built from TRBV6-1 and TRBJ2-1, with D maybe TRBD2 (6 bases). Trimming removed 4 bases from V and 7 bases from J, with 20 bases in between. The CDR3 loop spans 16 amino acids. Germline V gives CDR1 MNHNS, CDR2 SASEGT. The CDR3 sequence is CASSGRLGGLRNEQFF. The CDR3 nucleotides read TGTGCCAGCAGTGGCCGACTAGGCGGGTTACGGAATGAGCAGTTCTTC.

This clonotype was seen at least ten times. The chain is built from TRBV18 and TRBJ2-7, with unresolved D. The CDR3 extends over 14 amino acids. The germline V gene encodes CDR1 KGHSH and CDR2 LQKENI. V dropped 3 bases and J dropped 2 bases, with 11 bases sitting between them. CDR3 sequence reads: CASSPGQVPYEQYV. DNA for the CDR3: TGTGCCAGCTCACCCGGGCAGGTACCCTACGAGCAGTACGTC.

In this sample, this clonotype turned up many times. The chain's CDR3 is CASSTSEGANTEAFF. The CDR3 bases are TGTGCCAGCAGTACAAGTGAAGGGGCGAACACTGAAGCTTTCTTT. The chain employs TRBV6-1 and TRBJ1-1; a possible D gene is TRBD1 (5 bases). Between the trimmed V and J ends, which lost 5 bases and 1 base, there was a span of 14 bases. Germline lookup yields CDR1 MNHNS and CDR2 SASEGT. CDR3 length: 15 residues.

This clonotype came up many times. The chain couples TRBV20-1 to TRBJ2-1; perhaps TRBD2 as D (7 bases). The germline CDR1 and CDR2 sequences are DFQATT and SNEGSKA (reference sequence). V shed 0 bases and J shed 6 bases, with 21 bases lying between them. The CDR3 contains 17 residues. CDR3 region: CSAREFEGGGPLNEQFF. CDR3 nucleotides: TGCAGTGCTAGAGAGTTTGAAGGGGGAGGGCCCCTCAATGAGCAGTTCTTC.

The chain recombines TRBV7-3 with TRBJ2-1, with D unresolved. Looked up from germline, CDR1 is SGHTA and CDR2 is FQGTGA. The CDR3 sequence is 13 residues long. Trimming stripped 1 base from V and 13 bases from J, with 14 bases between. CDR3 coding DNA: TGTGCCAGCAGCTTAAGAGCGTACTGGTTTCAGTTCTTC. Protein: CASSLRAYWFQFF.

This clonotype was recorded many times. The chain combines TRBV18 with TRBJ1-5, with D perhaps matching TRBD1 (5 bases). The CDR3 is 15 amino acids. V lost 0 bases and J lost 0, with 6 bases in between. Per the germline V gene, CDR1 is KGHSH and CDR2 is LQKENI. CDR3 protein: CASSPPGVSNQPQHF. The CDR3 region has the DNA TGTGCCAGCTCACCACCGGGGGTTAGCAATCAGCCCCAGCATTTT.

The rearrangement links TRBV7-3 to TRBJ1-6; D gene uncertain. V was shortened by 7 bases and J by 2 bases, with 15 bases between the two germline ends. The CDR3 runs 16 residues. The germline gives CDR1 SGHTA, CDR2 FQGTGA. DNA for the CDR3: TGTGCCAGCACTTCCCACCGGGCCACCTATAATTCACCCCTCCACTTT. Its translation: CASTSHRATYNSPLHF.

The sample holds a few counts of this clonotype. The chain recombines TRBV4-2 with TRBJ1-3; tentatively, D is TRBD1 (5 bases). The CDR3 covers 15 residues. V was pared by 1 base and J by 3 bases, with 10 bases between. Germline V gene lookup returns CDR1 LGHNA and CDR2 YNFKEQ. CDR3 residues: CASSQGVGVGNTIYF. For the CDR3, the DNA is TGTGCCAGCAGCCAAGGCGTAGGGGTTGGAAACACCATATATTTT.

This clonotype was found many times. This chain connects TRBV7-3 to TRBJ2-3, with TRBD2 matching 7 bases. Germline CDR1 reads SGHTA; CDR2 reads FQGTGA. After removal of 3 bases from V and 0 bases from J, the junction contained 6 bases not matched to a gene. The CDR3 covers 16 residues. The CDR3 region has the DNA TGTGCCAGCAGCTTGAGCGGGGCGACTAGCACAGATACGCAGTATTTT. Its protein product is CASSLSGATSTDTQYF.

The rearrangement links TRBV20-1 to TRBJ1-3; a possible D gene is TRBD1 (6 bases). Germline CDR1 DFQATT, CDR2 SNEGSKA (reference sequence). V gave up 5 bases and J gave up 2 bases, with 13 bases separating them. CDR3 length: 14 residues. This CDR3 reads CSARQGGPGNTIYF. DNA for the CDR3: TGCAGTGCTCGTCAAGGGGGGCCTGGAAACACCATATATTTT.

This clonotype was seen a handful of times. This chain connects TRBV6-5 to TRBJ2-2, with unresolved D. The CDR3 has 14 amino acids. From germline, CDR1 is MNHEY and CDR2 SVGAGI. V was pared by 3 bases and J by 3 bases, with 8 bases between. This chain's CDR3 is CASSYAVYTGELFF. DNA for the CDR3: TGTGCCAGCAGTTATGCAGTCTACACCGGGGAGCTGTTTTTT.

This clonotype occurred many times. The chain has TRBV30 and TRBJ1-5; tentatively, D is TRBD1 (5 bases). V lost 4 bases and J 3 bases, leaving 16 bases between the germline ends. CDR3 length: 15 amino acids. Per the germline V gene, CDR1 is GTSNPN and CDR2 is SVGIG (reference sequence). DNA of the CDR3: TGTGCCTGGACCTCCGGGACCTCAGTCAATCAGCCCCAGCATTTT. It specifies CAWTSGTSVNQPQHF.

This clonotype was found many times. This chain links TRBV11-2 with TRBJ2-7; a possible D gene is TRBD2 (5 bases). CDR3 size: 15 residues. Trimming took off 1 base at V and 6 bases at J, with 16 bases between the two ends. Germline V lookup: CDR1 SGHAT, CDR2 FQNNGV. CDR3 residues: CASSLGEASWAEQYV. Here the CDR3 DNA reads TGTGCCAGCAGCTTAGGAGAGGCTAGCTGGGCCGAGCAGTACGTC.

This clonotype was counted at least ten times. The rearrangement links TRBV7-3 to TRBJ1-2; D perhaps matches TRBD1 (5 bases). The ends were cut back, 4 bases at V and 5 bases at J, with 17 bases in the middle. CDR3 length equals 15 residues. Germline CDR1 is SGHTA and CDR2 is FQGTGA. Here the CDR3 DNA reads TGTGCCAGCAGCTCGGGGGGAGCCGGCGTATATGGCTACACCTTC. Protein: CASSSGGAGVYGYTF.

This clonotype was seen at least ten times. The chain links TRBV28 to TRBJ2-1, with D maybe TRBD1 (6 bases). V lost 6 bases and J 5 bases, leaving 20 bases between the germline ends. The CDR3 loop spans 16 amino acids. Germline V gives CDR1 MDHEN, CDR2 SYDVKM. This chain's CDR3 is CASSLLRQVHDNEQFF. CDR3 DNA: TGTGCCAGCAGCCTACTCAGACAGGTTCATGACAATGAGCAGTTCTTC.

The rearrangement uses TRBV6-5 and TRBJ2-1; D remains ambiguous. V lost 4 bases, J lost 8 bases, and 12 bases lay in between. From germline, CDR1 is MNHEY and CDR2 SVGAGI. The CDR3 extends over 13 amino acids. As DNA, the CDR3 is TGTGCCAGCAGTTTGGGTGAGCGTTATGAGCAGTTCTTC. Its translation is CASSLGERYEQFF.

This clonotype was detected ten times or more. This chain joins TRBV12-3 or TRBV12-4 and TRBJ1-1, with D tentatively TRBD1 (5 bases). Between the trimmed V and J ends, which lost 3 bases and 1 base, there was a span of 15 bases. The CDR3 length is 16 residues. CDR3 sequence: CASSLAGRGPNTEAFF. The DNA of the CDR3 is TGTGCCAGCAGTTTGGCAGGGAGAGGTCCGAACACTGAAGCTTTCTTT.

This clonotype was detected only a few times. This sequence joins TRBV7-8 and TRBJ2-3, with a possible D match to TRBD2 (6 bases). Germline V gene sequence: CDR1 SGHVS, CDR2 FQNEAQ. V shed 0 bases and J shed 2 bases, with 9 bases lying between them. The CDR3 totals 15 residues. In nucleotides, the CDR3 is TGTGCCAGCAGCTTAGCGGGAGGCGCCACAGATACGCAGTATTTT. Residues: CASSLAGGATDTQYF.

The CDR3 is CASSLAGGGNYEQYF. CDR3 coding DNA: TGCGCCAGCAGCTTGGCTGGAGGCGGGAACTACGAGCAGTACTTC. The chain couples TRBV5-1 to TRBJ2-7; TRBD2 is a possible D gene (6 bases). V was trimmed by 0 bases and J by 3 bases, leaving 13 bases between them. The CDR3 spans 15 residues. Germline V gene data show CDR1 as SGHRS and CDR2 as YFSETQ.